What follows is one TCR beta chain and its context. Its antigen is currently unknown. The record originates from a study of somatic mutations in cytotoxic T cells in rheumatoid arthritis. On the study more broadly: Each patient's diagnosis was followed right away by a blood draw (roughly 33 ml EDTA), before any treatment. Whole-study results and caveats: Nobody knew which antigens the expanded CD8+ clones targeted.

Assay: immunoSEQ multiplex PCR; the TCRdb copy retains only in-frame clones and omits some. The repertoire holds around 20,000 clones, with over 80% as singletons. Germline V CDR1 and CDR2: LGHNA, YSLEER. The junction had 1 base not matched to a gene; V was cut back by 10 bases and J by 4 bases. This CDR3 has 11 amino acids. The chain has TRBV4-3 and TRBJ2-3; 8 bases are a match to TRBD2. This clonotype was obtained from a man in his late teens or twenties with rheumatoid arthritis. The sample was CD8+ T cells sorted from blood. The CDR3, as DNA: TGCGCCACCGGGGGGGCAGATACGCAGTATTTT. Amino acid sequence: CATGGADTQYF.